This T cell receptor beta chain was captured by sequencing in a study of T-cell memory formation after mild COVID-19. TCRdb re-called the 5' RACE reads with MiXCR, one entry per CDR3 protein. The sample records approximately 45,000 distinct CDR3 sequences, approximately 7% being singletons. The germline V and J ends were trimmed by 5 bases and 4 bases, with 15 bases remaining between them. This CDR3 is 15 amino acids long. From germline, CDR1 is SGHAT and CDR2 FQNNGV. The chain links TRBV11-2 to TRBJ1-5, with D perhaps TRBD1 (6 bases). Sequencing used PBMCs or a T cell subset sorted from them (not recorded which). The sequence was obtained from an adult who had mild COVID-19 (a few samples of this study predate the infection). Cell type and time point are not known. CDR3 sequence: CASSGVKGQNQPQHF. As DNA, the CDR3 is TGTGCCAGCAGCGGGGTGAAGGGACAAAATCAGCCCCAGCATTTT.